This T cell receptor beta chain came from a study of a mutant IDH1 vaccine in newly diagnosed glioma. Study at large: Earlier treatment was radiotherapy, temozolomide, or both, with most getting both.

Time point meaning: week 11, during vaccination. Each dose delivered 300 ug of mutant IDH1 20-mer peptide subcutaneously with imiquimod. New IDH1-mutant, ATRX-lost WHO grade 3 or 4 astrocytomas occurred in donors. Regarding this clone: Its antigen is still unknown.

TCRdb's table, derived via immunoSEQ multiplex PCR, lists solely in-frame clones and lacks some. The sample carries about 60,000 clones, less than 85% recorded once. Germline V gene sequence: CDR1 WNHNN, CDR2 SYGVQD (reference sequence). The CDR3 has 15 amino acids. V was clipped by 7 bases and J by 5 bases; unmatched bases: 10. General study results and limits: Approximately 95% of patients showed vaccine-induced immune responses across multiple MHC alleles. Pseudoprogression seemingly bore no relation to changes in top peripheral T cell clonotypes.

The chain carries TRBV10-1 and TRBJ2-1; 8 nucleotides match TRBD1. The sample here was PBMCs, taken from a glioma patient whose treatment included an IDH1 peptide vaccine. This TCR derives from a man aged 25-45 years with glioma. The DNA for the CDR3 is TGCGCCAGCATCGACAGGGGAAGTTCGGACAATGAGCAGTTCTTC. This gives the protein CASIDRGSSDNEQFF.